This TCR beta chain was documented in a study of response to subunit inactivated influenza vaccine. Study-level findings and limits: Every seasonal influenza vaccination brings in few new T cells, the authors suggested.

Of note for this clonotype: Its antigen is not known.

TCRdb re-analysed the RT-PCR reads in MiXCR, keeping a single row per CDR3 protein. The profile shows about 160,000 distinct CDR3 sequences, roughly a tenth of them singletons. Germline loops: CDR1 SGHTA, CDR2 FQGTGA. V trimming: 1 base; J trimming: 4 bases; junction bases outside the gene matches: 6. The CDR3 loop spans 16 amino acids. This receptor was taken from a man over 45 who received an inactivated influenza vaccine. Source: non-naive T cells sorted from PBMCs, taken about 40 days after vaccination. The rearrangement links TRBV7-3 to TRBJ2-2, with 7 positions matching TRBD1. This CDR3 is CASSLRTGCSTGELFF. CDR3 in DNA: TGTGCCAGCAGCTTAAGGACAGGCTGTTCCACCGGGGAGCTGTTTTTT.